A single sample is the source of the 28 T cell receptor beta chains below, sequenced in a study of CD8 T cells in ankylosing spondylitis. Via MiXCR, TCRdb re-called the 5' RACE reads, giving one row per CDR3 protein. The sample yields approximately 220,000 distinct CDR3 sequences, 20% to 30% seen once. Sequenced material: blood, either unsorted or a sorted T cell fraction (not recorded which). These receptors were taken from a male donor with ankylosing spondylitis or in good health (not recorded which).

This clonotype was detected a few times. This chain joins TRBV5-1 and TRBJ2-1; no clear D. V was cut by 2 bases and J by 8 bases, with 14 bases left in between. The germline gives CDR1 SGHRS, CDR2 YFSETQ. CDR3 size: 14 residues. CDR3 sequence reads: CASSFTQIRDEQFF. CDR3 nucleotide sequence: TGCGCCAGCAGCTTCACTCAGATCCGGGATGAGCAGTTCTTC.

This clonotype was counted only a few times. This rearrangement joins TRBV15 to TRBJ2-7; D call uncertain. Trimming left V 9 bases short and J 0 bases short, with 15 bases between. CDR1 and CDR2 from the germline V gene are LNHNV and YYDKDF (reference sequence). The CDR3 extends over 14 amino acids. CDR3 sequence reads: CATSMSVGSYEQYF. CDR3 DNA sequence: TGTGCCACTAGTATGAGCGTCGGCTCCTACGAGCAGTACTTC.

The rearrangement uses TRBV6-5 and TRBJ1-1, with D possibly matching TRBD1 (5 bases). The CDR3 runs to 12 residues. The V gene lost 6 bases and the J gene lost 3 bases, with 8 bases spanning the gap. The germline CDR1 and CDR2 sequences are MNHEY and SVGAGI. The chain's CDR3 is CASRGEHTEAFF. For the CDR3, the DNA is TGTGCCAGCAGGGGGGAGCACACTGAAGCTTTCTTT.

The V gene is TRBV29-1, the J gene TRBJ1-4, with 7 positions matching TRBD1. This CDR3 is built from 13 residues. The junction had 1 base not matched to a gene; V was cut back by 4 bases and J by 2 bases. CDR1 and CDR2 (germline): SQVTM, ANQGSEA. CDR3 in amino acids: CSVGQGTNEKLFF. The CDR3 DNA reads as TGCAGCGTTGGACAGGGCACTAATGAAAAACTGTTTTTT. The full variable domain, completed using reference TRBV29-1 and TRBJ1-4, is SAVISQKPSRDICQRGTSLTIQCQVDSQVTMMFWYRQQPGQSLTLIATANQGSEATYESGFVIDKFPISRPNLTFSTLTVSNMSPEDSSIYLCSVGQGTNEKLFFGSGTQLSVL.

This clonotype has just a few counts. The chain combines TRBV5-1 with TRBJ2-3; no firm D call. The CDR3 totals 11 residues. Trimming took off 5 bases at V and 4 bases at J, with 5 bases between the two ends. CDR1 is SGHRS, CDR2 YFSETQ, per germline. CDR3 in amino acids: CASRLSDTQYF. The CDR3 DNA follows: TGCGCCAGCAGACTCTCAGATACGCAGTATTTT.

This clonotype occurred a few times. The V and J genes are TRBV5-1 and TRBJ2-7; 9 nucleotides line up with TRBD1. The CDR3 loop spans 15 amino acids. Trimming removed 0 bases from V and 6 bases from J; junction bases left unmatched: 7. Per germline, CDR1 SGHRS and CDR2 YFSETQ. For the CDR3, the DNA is TGCGCCAGCAGCTTGGCTGGACAGGGGATGGGCGAGCAGTACTTC. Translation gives CASSLAGQGMGEQYF.

The CDR3 sequence is CASSFSRDPYEQYF. CDR3 nucleotides: TGTGCCAGCAGTTTTTCGAGGGACCCCTACGAGCAGTACTTC. The genes are TRBV12-3 or TRBV12-4 and TRBJ2-7; D tentatively fits TRBD1 or TRBD2 (5 bases each). Deletions cut 3 bases from V and 2 bases from J, with 11 bases between. This CDR3 has 14 amino acids.

The CDR3 loop reads CASRLDTDTQYF. DNA of the CDR3: TGTGCCAGCAGGTTGGACACCGATACGCAGTATTTT. The chain is built from TRBV6-6 and TRBJ2-3; D perhaps matches TRBD1 (5 bases). Deletions cut 6 bases from V and 6 bases from J, with 10 bases between. This CDR3 is 12 amino acids long. Looked up from germline, CDR1 is MNHNY and CDR2 is SVGAGI (reference sequence).

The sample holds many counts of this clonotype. CDR3 sequence (DNA): TGTGCCAGCAGCGTAGCCGGAGGACAGGGTGTAGTTTCCGAGCAGTACTTC. Translated: CASSVAGGQGVVSEQYF. The chain couples TRBV9 to TRBJ2-7; the match to TRBD1 covers 8 bases. This CDR3 comprises 17 residues. Germline V CDR1 and CDR2: SGDLS, YYNGEE. The V and J ends lost 0 bases and 6 bases, in that order; junction bases with no gene match: 14.

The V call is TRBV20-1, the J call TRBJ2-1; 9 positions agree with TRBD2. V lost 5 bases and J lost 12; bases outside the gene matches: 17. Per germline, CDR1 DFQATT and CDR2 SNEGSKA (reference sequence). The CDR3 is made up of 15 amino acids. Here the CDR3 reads CSAGDSSGANSGQFF. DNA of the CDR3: TGCAGTGCTGGGGATTCTAGCGGGGCGAATTCTGGGCAGTTCTTC.

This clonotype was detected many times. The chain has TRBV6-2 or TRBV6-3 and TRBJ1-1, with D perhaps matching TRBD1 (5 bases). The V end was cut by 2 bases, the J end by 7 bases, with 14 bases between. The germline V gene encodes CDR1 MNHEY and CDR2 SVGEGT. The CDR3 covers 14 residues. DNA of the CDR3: TGTGCCAGCAGTTACAATCGGGGACCTTATGAAGCTTTCTTT. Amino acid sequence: CASSYNRGPYEAFF.

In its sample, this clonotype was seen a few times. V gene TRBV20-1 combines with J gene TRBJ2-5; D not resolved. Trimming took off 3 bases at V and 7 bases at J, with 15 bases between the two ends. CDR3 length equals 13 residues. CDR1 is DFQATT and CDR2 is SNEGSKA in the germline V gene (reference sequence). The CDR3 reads CSARNSRDTTQYF. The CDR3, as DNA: TGCAGTGCTAGGAATAGTCGTGATACGACCCAGTACTTC.

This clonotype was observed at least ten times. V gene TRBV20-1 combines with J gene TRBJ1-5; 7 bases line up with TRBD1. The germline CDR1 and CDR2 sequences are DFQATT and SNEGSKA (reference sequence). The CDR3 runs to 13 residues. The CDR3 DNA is TGCAGCACAGGGGCGCGGGGCAATCAGCCCCAGCATTTT. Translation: CSTGARGNQPQHF.

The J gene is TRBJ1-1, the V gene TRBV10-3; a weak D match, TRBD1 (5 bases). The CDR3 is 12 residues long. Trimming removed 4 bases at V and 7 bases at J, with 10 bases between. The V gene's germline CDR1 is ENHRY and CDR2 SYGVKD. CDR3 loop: CAISVDSLEAFF. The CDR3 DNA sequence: TGTGCCATCAGTGTAGACAGCCTTGAAGCTTTCTTT.

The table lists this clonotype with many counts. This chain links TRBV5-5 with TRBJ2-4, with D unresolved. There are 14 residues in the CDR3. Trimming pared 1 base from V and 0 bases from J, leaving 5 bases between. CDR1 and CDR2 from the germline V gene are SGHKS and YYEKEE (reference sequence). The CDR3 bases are TGTGCCAGCAGCTTGACGCTAGCCAAAAACATTCAGTACTTC. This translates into CASSLTLAKNIQYF.

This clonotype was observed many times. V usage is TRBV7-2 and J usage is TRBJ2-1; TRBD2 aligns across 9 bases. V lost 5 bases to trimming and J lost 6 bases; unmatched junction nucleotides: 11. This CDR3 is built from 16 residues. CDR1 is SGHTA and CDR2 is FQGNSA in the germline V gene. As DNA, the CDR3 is TGTGCCAGCAGCGCAGTAGCGGGAGTGGTTGGCAATGAGCAGTTCTTC. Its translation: CASSAVAGVVGNEQFF.

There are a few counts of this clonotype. The CDR3 sequence is CSALLGTSAHEQYF. As DNA, the CDR3 is TGCAGTGCCCTCCTCGGGACTAGCGCCCACGAGCAGTACTTC. This chain connects TRBV20-1 to TRBJ2-7; 10 bases are shared with TRBD2. The CDR3 has 14 residues. The germline V gene has CDR1 DFQATT and CDR2 SNEGSKA (reference sequence). V shed 6 bases and J 5 bases; nucleotides not matched to a gene: 10.

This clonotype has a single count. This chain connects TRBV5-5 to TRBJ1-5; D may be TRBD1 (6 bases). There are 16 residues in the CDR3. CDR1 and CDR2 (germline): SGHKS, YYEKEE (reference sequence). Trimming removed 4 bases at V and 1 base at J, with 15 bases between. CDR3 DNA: TGTGCCAGCAGCCCACCGGGGGGCCTAAGCAATCAGCCCCAGCATTTT. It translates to CASSPPGGLSNQPQHF. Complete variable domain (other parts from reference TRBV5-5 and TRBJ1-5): DAGVTQSPTHLIKTRGQQVTLRCSPISGHKSVSWYQQVLGQGPQFIFQYYEKEERGRGNFPDRFSARQFPNYSSELNVNALLLGDSALYLCASSPPGGLSNQPQHFGDGTRLSIL.

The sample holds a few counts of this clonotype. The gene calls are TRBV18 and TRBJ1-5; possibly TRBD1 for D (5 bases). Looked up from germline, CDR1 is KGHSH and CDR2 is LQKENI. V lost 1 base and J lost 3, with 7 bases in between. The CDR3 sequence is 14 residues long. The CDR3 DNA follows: TGTGCCAGCTCACCACGGGGGGACAATCAGCCCCAGCATTTT. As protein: CASSPRGDNQPQHF.

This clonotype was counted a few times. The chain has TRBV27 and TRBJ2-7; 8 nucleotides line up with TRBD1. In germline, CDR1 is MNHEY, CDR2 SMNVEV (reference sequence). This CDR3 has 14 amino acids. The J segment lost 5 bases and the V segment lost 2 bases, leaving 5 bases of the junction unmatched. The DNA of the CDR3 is TGTGCCAGCAGTTTAAGGCAGGGGGCCCACGAGCAGTACTTC. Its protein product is CASSLRQGAHEQYF.

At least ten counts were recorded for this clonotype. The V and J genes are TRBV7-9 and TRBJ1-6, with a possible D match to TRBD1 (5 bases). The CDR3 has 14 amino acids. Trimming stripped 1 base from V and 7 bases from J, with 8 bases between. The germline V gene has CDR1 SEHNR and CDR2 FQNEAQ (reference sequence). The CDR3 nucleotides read TGTGCCAGCAGCTTAGAGACAGCAAATTCACCCCTCCACTTT. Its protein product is CASSLETANSPLHF.

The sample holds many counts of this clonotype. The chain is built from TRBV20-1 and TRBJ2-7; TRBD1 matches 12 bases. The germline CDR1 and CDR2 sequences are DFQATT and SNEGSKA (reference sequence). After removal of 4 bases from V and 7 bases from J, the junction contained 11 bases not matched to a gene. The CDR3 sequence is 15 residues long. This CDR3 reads CSANPRDRGRGEQYF. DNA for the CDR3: TGCAGTGCTAACCCCCGGGACAGGGGGCGCGGGGAGCAGTACTTC.

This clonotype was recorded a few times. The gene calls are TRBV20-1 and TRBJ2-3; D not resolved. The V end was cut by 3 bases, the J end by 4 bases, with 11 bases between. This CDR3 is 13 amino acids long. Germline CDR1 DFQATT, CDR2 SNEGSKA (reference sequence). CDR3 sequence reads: CSARPRPSDTQYF. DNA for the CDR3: TGCAGTGCTAGGCCCAGGCCATCAGATACGCAGTATTTT.

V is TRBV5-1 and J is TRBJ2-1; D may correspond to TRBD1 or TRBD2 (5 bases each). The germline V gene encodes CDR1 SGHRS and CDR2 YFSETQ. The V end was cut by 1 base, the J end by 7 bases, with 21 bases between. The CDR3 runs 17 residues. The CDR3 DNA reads TGCGCCAGCAGCTTGCGGGACGGGATGGGGCGAGGGAATGAGCAGTTCTTC. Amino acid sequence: CASSLRDGMGRGNEQFF.

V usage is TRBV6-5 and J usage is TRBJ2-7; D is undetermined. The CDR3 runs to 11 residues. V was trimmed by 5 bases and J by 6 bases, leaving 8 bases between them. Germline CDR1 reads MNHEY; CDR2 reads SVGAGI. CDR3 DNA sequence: TGTGCCAGCAGTCCCGCAGTCGAGCAGTACTTC. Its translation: CASSPAVEQYF.

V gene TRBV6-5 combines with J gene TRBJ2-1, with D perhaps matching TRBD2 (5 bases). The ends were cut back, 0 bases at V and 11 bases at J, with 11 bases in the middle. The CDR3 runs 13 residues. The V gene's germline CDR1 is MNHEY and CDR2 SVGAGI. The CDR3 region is CASSYSKDSQQFF. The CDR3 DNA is TGTGCCAGCAGTTACTCGAAGGACTCACAGCAGTTCTTC.

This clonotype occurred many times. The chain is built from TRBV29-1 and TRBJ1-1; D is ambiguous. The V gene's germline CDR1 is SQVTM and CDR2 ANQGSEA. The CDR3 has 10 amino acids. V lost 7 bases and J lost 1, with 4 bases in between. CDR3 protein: CSAQNTEAFF. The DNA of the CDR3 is TGCAGCGCGCAGAACACTGAAGCTTTCTTT.

The CDR3 sequence: CASSSLMSQPQHF. The CDR3 coding sequence is TGTGCCAGCAGTTCTTTAATGAGTCAGCCCCAGCATTTT. The chain has TRBV12-3 or TRBV12-4 and TRBJ1-5; D gene uncertain. The CDR3 runs to 13 residues. Trimming removed 4 bases at V and 6 bases at J, with 10 bases between.